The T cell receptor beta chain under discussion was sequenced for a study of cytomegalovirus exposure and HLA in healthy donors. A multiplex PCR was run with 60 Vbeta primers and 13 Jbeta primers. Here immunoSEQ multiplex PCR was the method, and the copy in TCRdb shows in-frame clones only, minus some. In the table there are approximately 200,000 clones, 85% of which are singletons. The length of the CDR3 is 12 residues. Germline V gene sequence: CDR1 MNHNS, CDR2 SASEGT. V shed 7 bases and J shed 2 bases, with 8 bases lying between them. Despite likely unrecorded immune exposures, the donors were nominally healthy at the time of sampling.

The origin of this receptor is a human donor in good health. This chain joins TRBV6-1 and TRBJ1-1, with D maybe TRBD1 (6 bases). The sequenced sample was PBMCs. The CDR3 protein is CASIRGNTEAFF. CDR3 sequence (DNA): TGTGCCAGCATCAGGGGAAACACTGAAGCTTTCTTT.